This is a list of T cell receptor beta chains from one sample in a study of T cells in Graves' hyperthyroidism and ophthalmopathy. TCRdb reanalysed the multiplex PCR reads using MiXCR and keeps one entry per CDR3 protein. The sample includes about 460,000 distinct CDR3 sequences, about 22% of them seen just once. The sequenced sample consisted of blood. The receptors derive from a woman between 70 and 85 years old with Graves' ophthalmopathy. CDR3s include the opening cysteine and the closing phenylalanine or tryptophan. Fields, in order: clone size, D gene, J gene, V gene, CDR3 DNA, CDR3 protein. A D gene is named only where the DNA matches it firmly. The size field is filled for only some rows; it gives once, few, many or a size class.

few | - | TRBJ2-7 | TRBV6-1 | TGTGCCAGCAGTGAAGCTACCTCCTACGAGCAGTACTTC | CASSEATSYEQYF
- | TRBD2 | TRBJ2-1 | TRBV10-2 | TGCGCCAGCAGTCCGGGACTAGCCCTTTTAAATGAGCAGTTCTTC | CASSPGLALLNEQFF
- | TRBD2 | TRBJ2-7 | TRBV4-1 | TGCGCCAGCAGCCAAGTTGTCGGGACTAGCGTAACCTACGAGCAGTACTTC | CASSQVVGTSVTYEQYF
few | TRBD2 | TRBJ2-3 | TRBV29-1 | TGCAGCGTTGAAGATCCGAGCGGGAGAACAGATACGCAGTATTTT | CSVEDPSGRTDTQYF
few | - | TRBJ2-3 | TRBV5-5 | TGTGCCAGCAGCTTGGACGGCACTAGAACAGATACGCAGTATTTT | CASSLDGTRTDTQYF
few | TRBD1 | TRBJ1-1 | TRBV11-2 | TGTGCCAGCAGCCTGACAGGGGGGGGCAGGGTAGCTTTCTTT | CASSLTGGGRVAFF
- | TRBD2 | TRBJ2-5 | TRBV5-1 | TGCGCCAGCAGCTGGGGGACTAGCGGGAGTCATGAGACCCAGTACTTC | CASSWGTSGSHETQYF
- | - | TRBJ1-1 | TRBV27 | TGTGCCAGCAGTTCGTTGATCAACACTGAAGCTTTCTTT | CASSSLINTEAFF
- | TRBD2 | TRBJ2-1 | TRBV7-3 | TGTGTCAGCAGCAAAGGACTAGCGGGTTTGCATGAGCAGTTCTTC | CVSSKGLAGLHEQFF
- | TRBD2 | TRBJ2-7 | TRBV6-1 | TGTGCCAGCAGGCCCCCGACCTTGACTAGCGGAGCTTACGAGCAGTACTTC | CASRPPTLTSGAYEQYF
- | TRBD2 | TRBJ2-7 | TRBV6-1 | TGTGCCACGAGGGCTAGCGGGACGTACGAGCAGTACTTC | CATRASGTYEQYF
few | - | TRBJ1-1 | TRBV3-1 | TGTGCCAGCAGAAGGAATGGTGAAGCTTTCTTT | CASRRNGEAFF
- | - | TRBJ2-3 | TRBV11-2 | TGTGCCAGTCCCTCCGAGGGATTGACAGATACGCAGTATTTT | CASPSEGLTDTQYF
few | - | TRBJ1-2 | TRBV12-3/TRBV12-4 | TGTGCCAGCACCCAAGGACACCGCACGGGGGGCTACACCTTC | CASTQGHRTGGYTF
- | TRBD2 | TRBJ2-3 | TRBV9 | TGTGCCAGTAGCGGGAGTAAAAATACGCAGTATTTT | CASSGSKNTQYF
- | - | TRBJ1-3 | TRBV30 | TGTGCCTGGATTGCGAGGGGCTCTGGAAACACCATATATTTT | CAWIARGSGNTIYF
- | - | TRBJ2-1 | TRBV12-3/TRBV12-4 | TGTGCCAGCAGTTTGGTCTCTCAGTACAATGAGCAGTTCTTC | CASSLVSQYNEQFF
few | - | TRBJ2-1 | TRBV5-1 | TGCGCCAGCAGCTCCCGGGACCCCCGGATGGATGAGCAGTTCTTC | CASSSRDPRMDEQFF
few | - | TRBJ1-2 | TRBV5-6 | TGTGCCAGCAGCTTGGGCAGATCTAACTATGGCTACACCTTC | CASSLGRSNYGYTF
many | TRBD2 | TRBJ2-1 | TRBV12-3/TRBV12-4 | TGTGCCAGCAGTCACGGGACTAGCGGGAGAAAATACAATGAGCAGTTCTTC | CASSHGTSGRKYNEQFF
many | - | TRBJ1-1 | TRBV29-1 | TGCAGCGTGGACCGGGCACAGGGTGAAGCTTTCTTT | CSVDRAQGEAFF
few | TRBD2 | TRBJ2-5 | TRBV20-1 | TGCAGTGCTAGAGACCAGGGACTAGCGGGAGGGCCGGGGTACTTC | CSARDQGLAGGPGYF
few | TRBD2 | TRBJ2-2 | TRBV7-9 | TGTGCCAGCAGCTTCTCCGGACTAGCAAAAGACGGGGAGCTGTTTTTT | CASSFSGLAKDGELFF
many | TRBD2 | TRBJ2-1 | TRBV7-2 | TGTGCCAGCAGCTTAGGGGGGAGGGGTTACAATGAGCAGTTCTTC | CASSLGGRGYNEQFF
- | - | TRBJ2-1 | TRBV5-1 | TGCGCCAGCAGCTTGGGGGGAGGGGGATACAATGAGCAGTTCTTC | CASSLGGGGYNEQFF
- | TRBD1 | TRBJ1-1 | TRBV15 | TGTGCCACCAGCCCGGGACAGGGTGCTTTCAACACTGAAGCTTTCTTT | CATSPGQGAFNTEAFF
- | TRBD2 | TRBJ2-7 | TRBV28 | TGTGCCAGCAGCTTAGGAAGGGCACGGGGGACTAGCTCCTACGAGCAGTACTTC | CASSLGRARGTSSYEQYF
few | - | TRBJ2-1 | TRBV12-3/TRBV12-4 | TGTGCCAGCAGTTTGGGGGACGGAGCCTTCAATGAGCAGTTCTTC | CASSLGDGAFNEQFF
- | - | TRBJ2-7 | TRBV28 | TGTGCCAGCAGTTTACGGATTCCCGGGGAGCAGTACTTC | CASSLRIPGEQYF
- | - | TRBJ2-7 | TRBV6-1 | TGTGCCACGACAGGACTTGCCTACGAGCAGTACTTC | CATTGLAYEQYF
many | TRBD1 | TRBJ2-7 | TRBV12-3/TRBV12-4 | TGTGCCAGCAGTTTTAGTTCCGGGACAGGGGGCTACGAGCAGTACTTC | CASSFSSGTGGYEQYF
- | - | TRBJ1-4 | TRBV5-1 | TGCGCCAGCAGCGGCCGGACGGGGGAAAAACTGTTTTTT | CASSGRTGEKLFF
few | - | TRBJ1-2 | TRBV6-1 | TGTGCCAGCACCGATGGGGCATTCCTCGGCTATGGCTACACCTTC | CASTDGAFLGYGYTF
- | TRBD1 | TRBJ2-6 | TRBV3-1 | TGTGCCAGCAGCCCCGGGACAGCCTCTGGGGCCAACGTCCTGACTTTC | CASSPGTASGANVLTF
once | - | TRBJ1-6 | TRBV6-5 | TGTGCCAGCAGTTACCGGGGGGGGGTCATGAGTAATTCACCCCTCCACTTT | CASSYRGGVMSNSPLHF
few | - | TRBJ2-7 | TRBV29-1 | TGCAGCGTGGCCCGGGACAACTCCTACGAGCAGTACTTC | CSVARDNSYEQYF
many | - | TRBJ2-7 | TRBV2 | TGTGCCAGCAGGGTGGACTTAAACGAGCAGTACTTC | CASRVDLNEQYF
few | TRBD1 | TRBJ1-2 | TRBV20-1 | TGCAGTGCTCACCGGGACAGGGCGGCTGGCTACACCTTC | CSAHRDRAAGYTF
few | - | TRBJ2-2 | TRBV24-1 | TGTGCCACCAGTGATCAGGACCGACCCGGGGAGCTGTTTTTT | CATSDQDRPGELFF
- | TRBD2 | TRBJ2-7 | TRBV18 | TGTGCCAGCTCACCAAGGGTAGCGGGAGGGCTAGACGAGCAGTACTTC | CASSPRVAGGLDEQYF
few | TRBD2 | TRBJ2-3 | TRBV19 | TGTGCCAGTAGCCAACACTCACCGGGACTAGCGGGAGCCACAGATACGCAGTATTTT | CASSQHSPGLAGATDTQYF
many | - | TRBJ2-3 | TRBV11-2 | TGTGCCAGCAGCTTAGTATGGGGAGATACGCAGTATTTT | CASSLVWGDTQYF